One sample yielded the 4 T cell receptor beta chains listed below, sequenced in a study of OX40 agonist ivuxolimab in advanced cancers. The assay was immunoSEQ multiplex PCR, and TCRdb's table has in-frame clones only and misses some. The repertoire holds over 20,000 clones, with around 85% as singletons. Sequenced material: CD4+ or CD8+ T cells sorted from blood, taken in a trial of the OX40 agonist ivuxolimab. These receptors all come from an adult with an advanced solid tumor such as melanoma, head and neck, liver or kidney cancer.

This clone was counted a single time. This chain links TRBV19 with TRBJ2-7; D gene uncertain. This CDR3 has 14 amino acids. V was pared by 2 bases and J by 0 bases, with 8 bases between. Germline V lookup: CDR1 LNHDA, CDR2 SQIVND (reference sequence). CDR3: CASSITAISYEQYF. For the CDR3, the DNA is TGTGCCAGTAGTATAACAGCCATCTCCTACGAGCAGTACTTC. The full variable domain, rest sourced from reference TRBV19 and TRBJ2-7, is DGGITQSPKYLFRKEGQNVTLSCEQNLNHDAMYWYRQDPGQGLRLIYYSQIVNDFQKGDIAEGYSVSREKKESFPLTVTSAQKNPTAFYLCASSITAISYEQYFGPGTRLTVT.

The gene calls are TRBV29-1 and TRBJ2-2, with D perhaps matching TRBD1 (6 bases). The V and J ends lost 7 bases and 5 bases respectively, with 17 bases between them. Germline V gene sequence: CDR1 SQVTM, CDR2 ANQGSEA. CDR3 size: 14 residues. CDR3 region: CSATNRAQTGELFF. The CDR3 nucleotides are TGCAGCGCTACCAACAGGGCTCAGACCGGGGAGCTGTTTTTT.

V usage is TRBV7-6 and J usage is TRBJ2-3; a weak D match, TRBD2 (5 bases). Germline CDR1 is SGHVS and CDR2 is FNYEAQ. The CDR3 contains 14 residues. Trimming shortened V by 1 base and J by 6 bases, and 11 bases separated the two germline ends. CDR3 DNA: TGTGCCAGCAGCTTAGAAGTAGCGAAGGATACGCAGTATTTT. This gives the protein CASSLEVAKDTQYF.

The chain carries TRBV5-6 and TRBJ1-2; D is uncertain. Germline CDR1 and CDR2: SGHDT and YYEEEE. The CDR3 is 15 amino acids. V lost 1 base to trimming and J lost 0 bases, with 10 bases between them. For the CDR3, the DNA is TGTGCCAGCAGCTTGCAGCAGTCGGCTAACTATGGCTACACCTTC. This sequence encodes CASSLQQSANYGYTF.